This TCR beta chain was captured by sequencing in a study of OX40 agonist ivuxolimab in advanced cancers. Study at large: At doses from 0.01 to 10 mg/kg, patients were given intravenous ivuxolimab every 2 weeks.

The ends were cut back, 6 bases at V and 6 bases at J, with 12 bases in the middle. Germline loops: CDR1 MNHNS, CDR2 SASEGT. This CDR3 region has 13 residues. At baseline, cycle 4 day 1, and cycle 7 day 1, blood was sampled. Clones were read by immunoSEQ multiplex PCR, and TCRdb kept only the in-frame ones, dropping some. Among tens of thousands of clones listed, 65% to 85% were seen once. The sequenced sample was CD4+ or CD8+ T cells sorted from blood, obtained in a trial of the OX40 agonist ivuxolimab. The TCR was taken from an adult with an advanced solid tumor such as melanoma, head and neck, liver or kidney cancer. The chain has TRBV6-1 and TRBJ2-1; either TRBD1 or TRBD2 may fit D (5 bases each). CDR3 coding DNA: TGTGCCAGCAGGGGACCCCCGAGCAATGAGCAGTTCTTC. It translates to CASRGPPSNEQFF.